This TCR beta chain was retrieved from a study of OX40 agonist ivuxolimab in advanced cancers. General observations from the study: Clonal expansion by week 6 occurred in CD4+ and CD8+ blood T cells (at 0.1 to 3.0 mg/kg).

Clones were read by immunoSEQ multiplex PCR, and TCRdb kept only the in-frame ones, dropping some. Of around 68,000 clones listed, approximately 86% are singletons. This clone has more than one count but fewer than ten. The target antigen is unknown. The germline CDR1 and CDR2 sequences are MNHEY and SVGAGI. This CDR3 is built from 14 residues. The junction had 7 bases not matched to a gene; V was cut back by 6 bases and J by 9 bases. The rearrangement uses TRBV6-5 and TRBJ1-5; TRBD1 matches 11 bases. Sequencing used CD4+ or CD8+ T cells sorted from blood, obtained in a trial of the OX40 agonist ivuxolimab. This sequence originates from an adult with an advanced solid tumor such as melanoma, head and neck, liver or kidney cancer. DNA for the CDR3: TGTGCCAGCAGCCCACCGGGACAGGGGGGGCCCCAGCATTTT. Encoded protein: CASSPPGQGGPQHF.